These 18 T cell receptor beta chains originate from one sample sequenced in a study of regulatory T cells in long-lasting Graves disease. The TCR beta library used iRepertoire HTBI primers with Arm-PCR amplification of CDR3. In TCRdb, the multiplex PCR reads were re-called with MiXCR into one record per CDR3 protein. The sample lists about 460,000 distinct CDR3 sequences; 22% were seen once. The time point is: persistent/refractory GD, antithyroid drugs over 5 years with positive TRAb. The authors made the TCR library using RNA they extracted from PBMCs. Here the sequenced sample was peripheral blood mononuclear cells (PBMCs), taken when the disease was refractory, from a patient treated with antithyroid drugs. These receptors all stem from a female donor with Graves disease.

This clonotype was found many times. The J gene is TRBJ1-2, the V gene TRBV2, with 11 bases aligning to TRBD1. Trimming at V came to 0 bases and at J to 7 bases, leaving 10 bases not matched to a gene. The CDR3 length is 17 residues. CDR1 and CDR2 (germline): SNHLY, FYNNEI. CDR3 residues: CASSEAAFSGTGGGYTF. The CDR3 DNA follows: TGTGCCAGCAGTGAAGCAGCATTTTCCGGGACAGGGGGTGGCTACACCTTC.

This clonotype was recorded many times. The DNA for the CDR3 is TGTGCCAGCAGTCTCGGATGGACAGGGAGCTCCTACGAGCAGTACTTC. Amino acids: CASSLGWTGSSYEQYF. The gene calls are TRBV6-2 or TRBV6-3 and TRBJ2-7; TRBD1 agrees at 8 bases. Per germline, CDR1 MNHEY and CDR2 SVGEGT. This CDR3 has 16 amino acids. Trimming took 5 bases from V and 0 from J; bases not matched to a gene: 9.

The chain links TRBV30 to TRBJ2-1; no clear D gene. Trimming pared 0 bases from V and 9 bases from J, leaving 12 bases between. The length of the CDR3 is 13 residues. Germline CDR1 GTSNPN, CDR2 SVGIG (reference sequence). The CDR3 DNA reads as TGTGCCTGGAGTGTACGGGCCGGGTTTGAGCAGTTCTTC. Protein sequence: CAWSVRAGFEQFF.

This clonotype was counted many times. This sequence joins TRBV28 and TRBJ2-4; D is possibly TRBD1 or TRBD2 (6 bases each). V was trimmed by 10 bases and J by 0 bases, leaving 13 bases between them. The CDR3 length is 14 residues. CDR1 and CDR2 (germline): MDHEN, SYDVKM. The CDR3, as DNA: TGTGCCATAGAGGGGGGATTAGCCAAAAACATTCAGTACTTC. This sequence encodes CAIEGGLAKNIQYF.

The chain joins TRBV19 to TRBJ1-2, with D perhaps matching TRBD1 (5 bases). CDR3 length: 13 amino acids. The V gene lost 5 bases and the J gene lost 5 bases, with 12 bases spanning the gap. Germline CDR1 reads LNHDA; CDR2 reads SQIVND (reference sequence). CDR3 DNA sequence: TGTGCCAGTAGTCCGGGACTGGATTATGGCTACACCTTC. Protein sequence: CASSPGLDYGYTF.

The CDR3 region is CSAHGTGVGYTF. Written as DNA, the CDR3 is TGCAGTGCTCATGGGACAGGGGTTGGCTACACCTTC. J is TRBJ1-2 and V is TRBV20-1; 10 positions agree with TRBD1. The CDR3 spans 12 residues. Losses at the gene ends were 5 bases for V and 7 bases for J; bases not matched to a gene: 4. Germline loops: CDR1 DFQATT, CDR2 SNEGSKA (reference sequence).

This clonotype was counted ten times or more. This rearrangement joins TRBV11-3 to TRBJ2-2; D might be TRBD2 (5 bases). Looked up from germline, CDR1 is SGHNT and CDR2 is YENEEA. This CDR3 has 15 amino acids. The V end lost 5 bases, the J end lost 0 bases, and 10 bases lay between the germline ends. CDR3 DNA: TGTGCCAGCAGCCCGCACGGGACGAACACCGGGGAGCTGTTTTTT. Protein: CASSPHGTNTGELFF.

This clonotype was counted only a few times. The gene calls are TRBV27 and TRBJ1-1; D call uncertain. The CDR3 covers 13 residues. Germline V gene data show CDR1 as MNHEY and CDR2 as SMNVEV (reference sequence). V lost 5 bases and J lost 5, with 12 bases in between. This CDR3 reads CASSPPPGTEAFF. The CDR3 nucleotides read TGTGCCAGCAGTCCCCCCCCGGGTACTGAAGCTTTCTTT.

Ten or more counts support this clonotype. This chain connects TRBV6-2 or TRBV6-3 to TRBJ2-7; D unclear. The CDR3 runs 13 residues. The V gene lost 5 bases and the J gene lost 3 bases, with 11 bases spanning the gap. The germline V gene has CDR1 MNHEY and CDR2 SVGEGT. As DNA, the CDR3 is TGTGCCAGCAGTCCACATATTTACTACGAGCAGTACTTC. As protein: CASSPHIYYEQYF.

This clonotype was counted many times. The chain employs TRBV5-1 and TRBJ2-6; 8 nucleotides agree with TRBD1. The trim removed 4 bases at V and 11 bases at J, leaving 8 bases unmatched. This CDR3 has 14 amino acids. Per the germline V gene, CDR1 is SGHRS and CDR2 is YFSETQ. CDR3 sequence (DNA): TGCGCCAGCAGCGCCTCCGGGACAGGTTACGTCCTGACTTTC. Encoded protein: CASSASGTGYVLTF.

This clonotype has just a few counts. The chain couples TRBV28 to TRBJ1-5; 7 bases match TRBD1. From germline, CDR1 is MDHEN and CDR2 SYDVKM. Trimming removed 5 bases from V and 0 bases from J; junction bases left unmatched: 19. The CDR3 spans 20 residues. The DNA of the CDR3 is TGTGCCAGCAGTCTCTATACTCTTACAGGGGACGAGCCTAGCAATCAGCCCCAGCATTTT. As protein: CASSLYTLTGDEPSNQPQHF.

This clonotype appeared many times. This chain connects TRBV28 to TRBJ2-2; tentatively, D is TRBD2 (5 bases). Germline V gives CDR1 MDHEN, CDR2 SYDVKM. The CDR3 contains 17 residues. V dropped 5 bases and J dropped 5 bases, with 21 bases sitting between them. This CDR3 is CASSAPREFGLTGELFF. Written as DNA, the CDR3 is TGTGCCAGCAGTGCCCCGAGGGAGTTTGGGTTGACCGGGGAGCTGTTTTTT.

This clonotype was found a few times. The rearrangement links TRBV12-5 to TRBJ2-5, with unresolved D. Germline V gene data show CDR1 as LGHNT and CDR2 as FRNRAP. V lost 7 bases to trimming and J lost 4 bases, with 16 bases between them. This CDR3 has 14 residues. CDR3 nucleotide sequence: TGTGCTAGTGCCCAGAGAGGTAGGGTAGAGACCCAGTACTTC. This translates into CASAQRGRVETQYF.

This clonotype was seen more than once but under ten times. The CDR3 is CASSGKGQKNIQYF. The DNA of the CDR3 is TGTGCCAGCAGCGGCAAGGGACAGAAAAACATTCAGTACTTC. The genes are TRBV7-9 and TRBJ2-4, with 7 bases lining up with TRBD1. V trimming: 5 bases; J trimming: 4 bases; junction bases outside the gene matches: 5. There are 14 residues in the CDR3. Germline lookup yields CDR1 SEHNR and CDR2 FQNEAQ (reference sequence).

This clonotype was found many times. V is TRBV28 and J is TRBJ1-1; no clear D. This CDR3 has 15 amino acids. V lost 3 bases and J 0 bases, leaving 11 bases between the germline ends. Germline CDR1 MDHEN, CDR2 SYDVKM. The CDR3 coding sequence is TGTGCCAGCAGTTTTGGGCAGCTAATGAACACTGAAGCTTTCTTT. The encoded protein is CASSFGQLMNTEAFF.

Only a few counts were recorded for this clonotype. V and J are TRBV10-3 and TRBJ2-2; 7 nucleotides align to TRBD1. The CDR3 runs 13 residues. V dropped 8 bases and J dropped 3; count of bases not matched to a gene: 3. Germline V CDR1 and CDR2: ENHRY, SYGVKD. The CDR3 loop is CAIGQGDTGELFF. CDR3 nucleotides: TGTGCCATCGGGCAGGGGGACACCGGGGAGCTGTTTTTT.

The table lists this clonotype with many counts. The chain recombines TRBV28 with TRBJ1-1; a possible D gene is TRBD1 (5 bases). V was clipped by 10 bases and J by 3 bases, with 18 bases between them. Per germline, CDR1 MDHEN and CDR2 SYDVKM. This CDR3 contains 14 residues. CDR3 protein: CAIDPDRGDTEAFF. The CDR3 DNA follows: TGTGCCATCGACCCCGACAGAGGGGACACTGAAGCTTTCTTT.

As concerns this clonotype: This may be a read error, as it is one base from a much larger clone. The chain has TRBV11-2 and TRBJ1-1; D is undetermined. The V and J ends lost 1 base and 7 bases respectively, with 13 bases between them. This CDR3 region has 14 residues. CDR1 and CDR2 from the germline V gene are SGHAT and FQNNGV. CDR3 sequence reads: CASSLGLSSGEAFF. For the CDR3, the DNA is TGTGCCAGCAGCTTAGGTCTGTCCTCCGGTGAAGCTTTCTTT.